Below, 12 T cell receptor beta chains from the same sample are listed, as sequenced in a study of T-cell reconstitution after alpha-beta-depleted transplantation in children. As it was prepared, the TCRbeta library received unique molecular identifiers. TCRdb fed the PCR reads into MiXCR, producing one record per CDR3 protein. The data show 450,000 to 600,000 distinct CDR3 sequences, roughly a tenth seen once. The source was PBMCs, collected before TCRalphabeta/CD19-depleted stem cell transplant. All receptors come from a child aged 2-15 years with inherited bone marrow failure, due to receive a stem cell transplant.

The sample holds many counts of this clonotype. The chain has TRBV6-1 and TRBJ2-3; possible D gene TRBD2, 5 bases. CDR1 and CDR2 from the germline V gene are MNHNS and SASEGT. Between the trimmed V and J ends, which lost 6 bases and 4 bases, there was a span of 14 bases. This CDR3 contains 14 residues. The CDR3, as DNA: TGTGCCAGCAGAGAGGGAATTGGAGCAGATACGCAGTATTTT. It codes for CASREGIGADTQYF.

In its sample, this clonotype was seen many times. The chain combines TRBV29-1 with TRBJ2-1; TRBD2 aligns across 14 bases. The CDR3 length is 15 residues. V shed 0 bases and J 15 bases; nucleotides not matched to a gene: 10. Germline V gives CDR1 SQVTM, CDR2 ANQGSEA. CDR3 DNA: TGCAGCGTTGAAGATCGTACGGGACTAGCGGGAGCTCCGTTCTTC. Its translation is CSVEDRTGLAGAPFF.

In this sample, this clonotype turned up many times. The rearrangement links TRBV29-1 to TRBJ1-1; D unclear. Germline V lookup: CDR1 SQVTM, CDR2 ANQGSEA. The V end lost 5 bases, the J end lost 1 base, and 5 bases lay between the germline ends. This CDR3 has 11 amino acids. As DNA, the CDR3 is TGCAGCGTTACCCCGAACACTGAAGCTTTCTTT. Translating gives CSVTPNTEAFF. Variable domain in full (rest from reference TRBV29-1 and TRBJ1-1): SAVISQKPSRDICQRGTSLTIQCQVDSQVTMMFWYRQQPGQSLTLIATANQGSEATYESGFVIDKFPISRPNLTFSTLTVSNMSPEDSSIYLCSVTPNTEAFFGQGTRLTVV.

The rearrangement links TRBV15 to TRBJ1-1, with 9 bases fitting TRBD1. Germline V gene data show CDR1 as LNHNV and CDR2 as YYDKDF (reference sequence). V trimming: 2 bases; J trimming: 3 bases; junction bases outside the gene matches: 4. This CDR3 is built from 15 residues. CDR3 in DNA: TGTGCCACCAGCAGAAGACAGGGGGTGGACACTGAAGCTTTCTTT. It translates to CATSRRQGVDTEAFF.

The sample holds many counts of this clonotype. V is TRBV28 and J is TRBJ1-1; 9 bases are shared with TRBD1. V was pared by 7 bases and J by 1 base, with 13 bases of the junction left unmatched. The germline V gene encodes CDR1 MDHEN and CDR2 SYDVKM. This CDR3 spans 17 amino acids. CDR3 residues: CASTGSRDRESNTEAFF. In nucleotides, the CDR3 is TGTGCCAGCACGGGTAGCCGGGACAGGGAATCGAACACTGAAGCTTTCTTT.

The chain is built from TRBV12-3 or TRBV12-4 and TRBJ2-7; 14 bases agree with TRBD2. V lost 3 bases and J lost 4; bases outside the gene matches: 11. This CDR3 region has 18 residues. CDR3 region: CASSLIRLAGGPAYEQYF. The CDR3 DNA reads TGTGCCAGCAGTTTGATACGACTAGCGGGAGGGCCCGCGTACGAGCAGTACTTC.

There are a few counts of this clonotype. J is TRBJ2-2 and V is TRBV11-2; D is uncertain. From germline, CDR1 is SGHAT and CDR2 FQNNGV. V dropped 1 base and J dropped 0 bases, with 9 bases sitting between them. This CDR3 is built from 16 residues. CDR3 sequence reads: CASSLVYSPNTGELFF. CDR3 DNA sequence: TGTGCCAGCAGCTTAGTTTACTCCCCGAACACCGGGGAGCTGTTTTTT.

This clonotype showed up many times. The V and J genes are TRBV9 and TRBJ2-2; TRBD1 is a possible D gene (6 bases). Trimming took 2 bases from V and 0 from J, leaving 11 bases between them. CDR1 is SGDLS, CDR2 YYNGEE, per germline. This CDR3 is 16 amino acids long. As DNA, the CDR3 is TGTGCCAGCAGCGTCGGTCGGGACACGAACACCGGGGAGCTGTTTTTT. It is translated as CASSVGRDTNTGELFF.

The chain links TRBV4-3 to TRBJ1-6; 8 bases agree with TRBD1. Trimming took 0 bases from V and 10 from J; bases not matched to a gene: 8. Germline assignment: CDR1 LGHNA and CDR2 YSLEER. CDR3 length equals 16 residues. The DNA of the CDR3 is TGCGCCAGCAGCCAAGATGGCGGGACAGGACGGTCACCCCTCCACTTT. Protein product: CASSQDGGTGRSPLHF.

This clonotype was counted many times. For the CDR3, the DNA is TGTGCCAGCAGTTTCACGACAGGGGGCAACTATGGCTACACCTTC. Its translation is CASSFTTGGNYGYTF. The rearrangement joins TRBV12-3 or TRBV12-4 to TRBJ1-2; 10 bases align to TRBD1. The V gene end was trimmed by 3 bases and the J gene end by 2 bases; junction bases not matched to a gene: 3. The CDR3 is made up of 15 amino acids.

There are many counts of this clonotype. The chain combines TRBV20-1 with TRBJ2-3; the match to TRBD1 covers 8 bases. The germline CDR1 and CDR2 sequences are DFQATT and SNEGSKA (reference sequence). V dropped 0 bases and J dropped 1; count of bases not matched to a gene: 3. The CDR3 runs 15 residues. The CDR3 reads CSARDRGRRTDTQYF. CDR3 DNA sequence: TGCAGTGCTAGAGACAGGGGGCGACGCACAGATACGCAGTATTTT.

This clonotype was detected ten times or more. The CDR3 protein is CSARSQGAEQFF. CDR3 DNA sequence: TGCAGTGCTAGAAGTCAGGGGGCGGAGCAGTTCTTC. This chain joins TRBV20-1 and TRBJ2-1; TRBD1 agrees at 8 bases. CDR1 DFQATT and CDR2 SNEGSKA come from the germline V gene (reference sequence). This CDR3 has 12 residues. The junction had 4 bases not matched to a gene; V was cut back by 2 bases and J by 10 bases.